This passage covers 14 T cell receptor beta chains from one sample sequenced in a study of naive and memory T cell subsets (dated by TCRdb to about 2017). Libraries were constructed by UMI-ligation and nested PCR. Data came from an Illumina MiSeq. To cover both TRBC1 and TRBC2, the beta constant-region primer consisted of an equimolar mix of two oligonucleotides. Four rounds of PCR, combining the SP2 primer with nested alpha and beta constant-region primers, were used to amplify the ligated cDNA. TCRdb reprocessed the public reads (quality trimming at Q25 with fastp, clone calling with MiXCR) and kept in-frame beta chains. Rows with one shared CDR3 protein collapse into an entry with the most common genes and DNA. This sample comprises under 150,000 distinct CDR3 sequences, approximately 21% of them detected only once. About 0.57% of the sample is held by the ten biggest clonotypes. For these TCRs, the target antigens are not known.

Here is what the overall study found, with its caveats: A few larger clonotypes were present in naive repertoires, especially CD8 naive repertoires, and these clonotypes were possibly memory cells re-expressing CD45RA.

Specimen: naive CD8+ T cells from blood. Read against the paper, the sample's cell subset or site label means: naive T cells, CD45RA high CD27+. These receptor sequences come from a human donor in good health.

The rearrangement uses TRBV5-8 and TRBJ2-2; D is undetermined. Trimming stripped 0 bases from V and 1 base from J, with 4 bases between. Looked up from germline, CDR1 is SGHTS and CDR2 is YDEGEE. This CDR3 contains 14 residues. The CDR3 coding sequence is TGTGCCAGCAGCTTGGAATTGAACACCGGGGAGCTGTTTTTT. It translates to CASSLELNTGELFF.

This clonotype occurred a few times. V usage is TRBV28 and J usage is TRBJ1-1, with D possibly matching TRBD1 (5 bases). Germline V CDR1 and CDR2: MDHEN, SYDVKM. Trimming removed 7 bases at V and 8 bases at J, with 17 bases between. The CDR3 length is 13 residues. CDR3 amino acids: CASILDMGGEAFF. The CDR3, as DNA: TGTGCCAGCATCCTTGATATGGGGGGGGAAGCTTTCTTT.

J is TRBJ2-7 and V is TRBV28; no reliable D call. This CDR3 has 14 amino acids. The germline CDR1 and CDR2 sequences are MDHEN and SYDVKM. The germline V and J ends were trimmed by 6 bases and 0 bases, with 12 bases remaining between them. CDR3 in amino acids: CASRLHGDSYEQYF. DNA of the CDR3: TGTGCCAGCAGGCTCCACGGAGACTCCTACGAGCAGTACTTC.

This clonotype was seen a few times. The V and J genes are TRBV29-1 and TRBJ2-4; tentatively, D is TRBD1 (7 bases). The V end was cut by 0 bases, the J end by 5 bases, with 11 bases between. This CDR3 is 14 amino acids long. Germline V gene sequence: CDR1 SQVTM, CDR2 ANQGSEA. The CDR3 bases are TGCAGCGTTGAAGATGGCAGGGGGGAAAACATTCAGTACTTC. It is translated as CSVEDGRGENIQYF.

This clonotype was recorded only once. The chain uses TRBV27 and TRBJ1-6, with D perhaps matching TRBD1 (5 bases). The germline V gene encodes CDR1 MNHEY and CDR2 SMNVEV (reference sequence). This CDR3 contains 15 residues. The V gene lost 3 bases and the J gene lost 11 bases, with 17 bases spanning the gap. The CDR3 sequence: CASSFKSGGPTPLHF. As DNA, the CDR3 is TGTGCCAGCAGTTTCAAGTCTGGGGGACCGACACCCCTCCACTTT.

V usage is TRBV12-3 or TRBV12-4 and J usage is TRBJ2-1; D may be TRBD2 (6 bases). Between the trimmed V and J ends, which lost 6 bases and 8 bases, there was a span of 23 bases. The CDR3 runs 16 residues. CDR3 in DNA: TGTGCCAGCAGCAATCCACCGGGACTCTACGGGGATGAGCAGTTCTTC. Translation: CASSNPPGLYGDEQFF.

This clonotype showed up many times. The chain uses TRBV28 and TRBJ1-1, with D possibly being TRBD1 (6 bases). The germline V gene encodes CDR1 MDHEN and CDR2 SYDVKM. The CDR3 is 15 residues long. V lost 1 base and J lost 1, with 10 bases in between. CDR3 residues: CASSLFQGQNTEAFF. The CDR3 coding sequence is TGTGCCAGCAGTTTATTCCAGGGGCAGAACACTGAAGCTTTCTTT.

There are many counts of this clonotype. CDR3 sequence reads: CSAREGTSETYNEQFF. In nucleotides, the CDR3 is TGCAGTGCTAGAGAAGGGACTAGCGAGACCTACAATGAGCAGTTCTTC. The gene calls are TRBV20-1 and TRBJ2-1, with 10 bases fitting TRBD2. The germline gives CDR1 DFQATT, CDR2 SNEGSKA (reference sequence). This CDR3 is 16 amino acids long. The ends lost 0 bases at V and 2 bases at J; junction bases unmatched: 4.

This clonotype occurred a few times. The V and J genes are TRBV28 and TRBJ2-5; 10 bases agree with TRBD2. The CDR3 extends over 16 amino acids. V was clipped by 1 base and J by 5 bases; unmatched bases: 7. The germline V gene has CDR1 MDHEN and CDR2 SYDVKM. CDR3 coding DNA: TGTGCCAGCAGTTTATTGTCTAGCGGGAGAAGGGAGACCCAGTACTTC. This translates into CASSLLSSGRRETQYF.

The chain uses TRBV28 and TRBJ2-1; D ambiguous. The CDR3 spans 16 residues. CDR1 and CDR2 (germline): MDHEN, SYDVKM. V lost 3 bases and J lost 2, with 14 bases in between. The CDR3 sequence is CASSFFVVNTYNEQFF. For the CDR3, the DNA is TGTGCCAGCAGTTTTTTTGTAGTTAATACCTACAATGAGCAGTTCTTC.

The rearrangement links TRBV10-2 to TRBJ2-5; either TRBD1 or TRBD2 may fit D (5 bases each). V dropped 0 bases and J dropped 3 bases, with 8 bases sitting between them. This CDR3 spans 14 amino acids. In germline, CDR1 is WSHSY, CDR2 SAAADI. The CDR3 region is CASSESGEKETQYF. CDR3 DNA: TGCGCCAGCAGTGAGTCGGGGGAGAAAGAGACCCAGTACTTC.

In its sample, this clonotype was seen a few times. The rearrangement links TRBV29-1 to TRBJ2-3; a weak D match, TRBD1 (6 bases). The CDR3 loop spans 12 amino acids. The germline V gene encodes CDR1 SQVTM and CDR2 ANQGSEA. V was clipped by 2 bases and J by 8 bases, with 11 bases between them. The CDR3 loop is CSVETGSLTQYF. CDR3 nucleotides: TGCAGCGTTGAAACAGGGAGTCTTACGCAGTATTTT.

This clonotype was seen more than once but under ten times. This rearrangement joins TRBV5-1 to TRBJ1-6; 10 nucleotides match TRBD1. J was trimmed by 9 bases and V by 3 bases; bases with no gene match: 12. The CDR3 has 17 residues. Germline V lookup: CDR1 SGHRS, CDR2 YFSETQ. The CDR3 loop reads CASSSKLDRGRGSPLHF. In DNA, the CDR3 is TGCGCCAGCAGCTCCAAATTAGACAGGGGGCGCGGTTCACCCCTCCACTTT.

The chain combines TRBV12-3 or TRBV12-4 with TRBJ2-1; perhaps TRBD2 as D (6 bases). V was shortened by 3 bases and J by 8 bases, with 11 bases between the two germline ends. CDR3 length: 13 amino acids. The CDR3 protein is CASSFGGGDEQFF. The CDR3 nucleotides are TGTGCCAGCAGTTTTGGGGGAGGTGATGAGCAGTTCTTC.